The entry below describes one TCR beta chain. These data are taken from a study of identifying expanded T cells in peripheral blood. During the collection period, no donor immune events like infections were recorded. This CDR3 is built from 14 residues. V was pared by 0 bases and J by 4 bases, with 9 bases between. Germline CDR1 and CDR2: LGHNA and YNFKEQ. Libraries were prepared by immunoSEQ multiplex PCR; TCRdb keeps only in-frame clonotypes and omits some of them. The table lists approximately 110,000 clones, approximately 90% of them singletons. This receptor was obtained from a person aged 18-70 years in good health. Sequencing was done on a sample of blood. The rearrangement joins TRBV4-2 to TRBJ1-2; D might be TRBD1 (6 bases). The CDR3 DNA is TGTGCCAGCAGCCAAGATAGGGGGATCTATGGCTACACCTTC. Protein product: CASSQDRGIYGYTF.